This TCR beta chain appears in the sequencing data of a study of T cell repertoires in cytomegalovirus infection. Study-level information: In the study, CMV epitopes included recently identified HLA-C-restricted and well-studied HLA-B-restricted ones. A matching HLA type, together with CMV infection, was signaled by public TCR beta signatures.

The V gene lost 1 base and the J gene lost 6 bases, with 16 bases spanning the gap. CDR1 is SGHVS and CDR2 is FQNEAQ in the germline V gene. This CDR3 contains 16 residues. This clonotype appeared many times. Its specificity is not known. Broader study findings: Clonotype analysis showed dominance of the ex vivo response by HLA-C-restricted CMV-specific TCR beta clonotypes.

TCRdb independently ran MiXCR on the reads; one entry per CDR3 protein. The sample contains around 58,000 distinct CDR3 sequences, 20% to 25% of which appear only once. The clonotype originates from a human donor in good health (CMV status not recorded). Some clones in this sample may be carry-over from other donors' samples. Sequences were derived from CD8+ T cells from cultured PBMCs, sampled from culture after CMV antigen stimulation. The chain joins TRBV7-8 to TRBJ1-5, with D tentatively TRBD1 (5 bases). The CDR3 here is CASSLGDVGVAQPQHF. The CDR3 DNA reads TGTGCCAGCAGCTTAGGGGATGTGGGGGTAGCTCAGCCCCAGCATTTT.